This is a list of T cell receptor beta chains from one sample in a study of cytomegalovirus exposure and HLA in healthy donors. The assay was immunoSEQ multiplex PCR, and TCRdb's table has in-frame clones only and misses some. Seen here are some 200,000 clones, about four fifths observed once, and the top ten hold over 1.5%. The material sequenced was PBMCs. The receptors here all came from a girl aged 10 to 17 in good health and CMV-seropositive. Each CDR3 is given with its conserved first and last residue. D genes are given only for firm matches. Some rows mark clone size as missing; the rest say once, few, many or name a class of expanded clone.

J	V	length	D	size	CDR3	DNA
TRBJ1-2	TRBV9	15	-	-	CASSHGVGGARGYTF	TGTGCCAGCAGCCACGGTGTTGGGGGCGCTCGGGGCTACACCTTC
TRBJ2-5	TRBV28	14	-	-	CASSFKQGQETQYF	TGTGCCAGCAGTTTTAAACAGGGTCAAGAGACCCAGTACTTC
TRBJ2-2	TRBV10-3	16	-	-	CAISDREAPWSGELFF	TGTGCCATCAGTGACCGAGAGGCCCCATGGAGCGGGGAGCTGTTTTTT
TRBJ1-6	TRBV4-3	18	TRBD1	-	CASSHSPGRQGNNSPLHF	TGCGCCAGCAGCCACTCACCGGGACGACAGGGGAATAATTCACCCCTCCACTTT
TRBJ2-2	TRBV11-2	15	TRBD1	-	CASRAGQGASGELFF	TGTGCCAGCAGGGCGGGACAGGGGGCGTCCGGGGAGCTGTTTTTT
TRBJ1-1	TRBV2	14	TRBD1	few	CASIEQGLNTKAFF	TGTGCCAGCATTGAACAGGGGCTGAACACTAAAGCTTTCTTT
TRBJ2-3	TRBV19	11	-	-	CATEGGGTQYF	TGTGCCACAGAGGGGGGGGGTACGCAGTATTTT
TRBJ2-1	TRBV4-1	15	TRBD2	-	CASSLGPLAGNEQFF	TGCGCCAGCAGCCTCGGACCACTAGCGGGCAATGAGCAGTTCTTC
TRBJ2-7	TRBV6-1	14	TRBD1	-	CASRLTGGAYEQYF	TGTGCCAGCAGACTGACAGGGGGCGCGTACGAGCAGTACTTC
TRBJ2-1	TRBV7-2	12	-	-	CATEASYNEQFF	TGTGCCACCGAGGCGTCCTACAATGAGCAGTTCTTC
TRBJ2-7	TRBV7-2	16	-	-	CASSPPRGGATYEQYF	TGTGCCAGCAGCCCCCCCCGAGGGGGGGCCACCTACGAGCAGTACTTC
TRBJ2-7	TRBV7-6	14	TRBD1	-	CASSLAGQGYEQYF	TGTGCCAGCAGCCTCGCGGGACAGGGCTACGAGCAGTACTTC
TRBJ1-2	TRBV4-3	15	-	-	CASSQSQGRGDGYTF	TGCGCCAGCAGCCAATCTCAGGGGCGCGGTGATGGCTACACCTTC
TRBJ2-1	TRBV6-4	16	TRBD2	-	CASRPNSGVSYNEQFF	TGTGCCAGCAGACCTAATAGCGGGGTCTCCTACAATGAGCAGTTCTTC
TRBJ1-5	TRBV5-3	14	TRBD1	once	CARRPQGACQPQHF	TGTGCCAGAAGACCCCAGGGGGCATGCCAGCCCCAGCATTTT
TRBJ1-4	TRBV19	13	-	-	CASKEATNEKLFF	TGTGCCAGTAAAGAGGCGACTAATGAAAAACTGTTTTTT
TRBJ1-2	TRBV14	14	-	-	CASSHGHLKGGYTF	TGTGCCAGCAGCCACGGACACCTCAAGGGAGGCTACACCTTC
TRBJ2-1	TRBV19	13	TRBD1	-	CASSIQGVDEQFF	TGTGCCAGTAGTATCCAGGGGGTCGATGAGCAGTTCTTC
TRBJ1-1	TRBV7-8	16	TRBD1	-	CASSLERDRGRTEAFF	TGTGCCAGCAGCTTAGAGAGGGACAGGGGACGGACTGAAGCTTTCTTT
TRBJ2-2	TRBV10-2	12	-	-	CASSESAGELFF	TGCGCCAGCAGTGAGAGCGCCGGGGAGCTGTTTTTT
TRBJ1-2	TRBV19	13	-	-	CASSIPRFYGYTF	TGTGCCAGTAGTATCCCCCGGTTCTATGGCTACACCTTC
TRBJ2-2	TRBV19	15	TRBD2	-	CASSPTSFYTGELFF	TGTGCCAGTAGTCCGACTAGCTTTTACACCGGGGAGCTGTTTTTT
TRBJ2-3	TRBV7-7	15	TRBD2	-	CASSSGTRGTDTQYF	TGTGCCAGCAGCTCCGGGACTAGGGGCACAGATACGCAGTATTTT
TRBJ2-1	TRBV7-6	16	-	few	CASSPGYRGSYNEQFF	TGTGCCAGCAGCCCCGGGTATAGGGGGAGTTACAATGAGCAGTTCTTC
TRBJ2-1	TRBV29-1	15	-	-	CSVEDQGGGPNEQFF	TGCAGCGTTGAAGATCAGGGAGGCGGACCAAATGAGCAGTTCTTC
TRBJ1-6	TRBV5-6	15	-	-	CASSLRRLGNSPLHF	TGTGCCAGCAGCTTGCGGAGGCTTGGCAATTCACCCCTCCACTTT
TRBJ2-7	TRBV4-2	18	-	-	CASSQDPVEAGVSYEQYF	TGTGCCAGCAGCCAAGACCCTGTTGAGGCAGGGGTCTCCTACGAGCAGTACTTC
TRBJ1-5	TRBV7-2	15	TRBD1	-	CASSLVGQGIQPQHF	TGTGCCAGCAGCTTAGTTGGACAGGGCATTCAGCCCCAGCATTTT
TRBJ2-2	TRBV6-1	15	TRBD1	-	CASFGQGKIAGELFF	TGTGCCAGTTTTGGACAGGGGAAAATCGCCGGGGAGCTGTTTTTT
TRBJ2-7	TRBV11-2	15	-	-	CASSLGGSGVGEQYF	TGTGCCAGCAGCTTAGGGGGCAGTGGAGTGGGTGAGCAGTACTTC
TRBJ2-5	TRBV29-1	14	TRBD2	-	CSVPLAGGRETQYF	TGCAGCGTTCCTTTAGCGGGGGGGCGAGAGACCCAGTACTTC
TRBJ2-7	TRBV29-1	13	-	once	CSVESTYSYEQYF	TGCAGCGTTGAGAGTACGTACTCCTACGAGCAGTACTTC
TRBJ2-5	TRBV5-6	13	-	-	CASSPGSQETQYF	TGTGCCAGCAGCCCAGGGTCCCAAGAGACCCAGTACTTC
TRBJ1-1	TRBV6-5	14	TRBD1	once	CASSGQGWGTEAFF	TGTGCCAGCAGTGGACAGGGTTGGGGCACTGAAGCTTTCTTT
TRBJ1-3	TRBV7-2	14	-	-	CASSPPGSGNTIYF	TGTGCCAGCAGCCCACCAGGGTCTGGAAACACCATATATTTT
TRBJ2-1	TRBV19	17	TRBD1	-	CASSREGDRGLSNEQFF	TGTGCCAGTAGTAGAGAAGGGGACAGGGGCCTTAGCAATGAGCAGTTCTTC
TRBJ2-7	TRBV20-1	11	-	-	CSALYSYEQYF	TGCAGTGCTCTGTACTCCTACGAGCAGTACTTC
TRBJ2-1	TRBV9	16	-	-	CASSAEPGLSYNEQFF	TGTGCCAGCAGCGCGGAACCGGGACTCTCCTACAATGAGCAGTTCTTC
TRBJ1-6	TRBV19	14	-	-	CASSTDRLNSPLHF	TGTGCCAGTAGTACTGACAGGCTAAATTCACCCCTCCACTTT
TRBJ2-5	TRBV6-1	15	TRBD2	-	CASSESTSGAETQYF	TGTGCCAGCAGTGAATCGACTAGCGGGGCGGAGACCCAGTACTTC
TRBJ2-7	TRBV11-2	14	-	-	CASSPGFTPGEQYF	TGTGCCAGCAGCCCCGGATTCACCCCGGGTGAGCAGTACTTC
TRBJ1-5	TRBV6-5	12	-	once	CASSSPGGPQHF	TGTGCCAGCAGTTCCCCCGGGGGGCCCCAGCATTTT
TRBJ2-1	TRBV5-4	16	TRBD2	-	CASSLAPAGTYNEQFF	TGTGCCAGCAGCTTGGCCCCAGCGGGGACCTACAATGAGCAGTTCTTC
TRBJ1-2	TRBV27	19	-	-	CASSSMGAGAVGFSYGYTF	TGTGCCAGCAGTTCAATGGGCGCAGGGGCCGTCGGGTTTAGCTATGGCTACACCTTC
TRBJ1-2	TRBV6-1	13	-	-	CASSKEGFYGYTF	TGTGCCAGCAGTAAGGAGGGCTTCTATGGCTACACCTTC
TRBJ2-2	TRBV18	13	-	once	CASSPHATGELFF	TGTGCCAGCTCACCACACGCGACCGGGGAGCTGTTTTTT
TRBJ2-7	TRBV18	14	-	-	CASSQGGGATEQYF	TGTGCCAGCTCTCAAGGGGGAGGGGCCACCGAGCAGTACTTC
TRBJ1-2	TRBV4-3	15	TRBD1	-	CASSQQNRDSYGYTF	TGCGCCAGCAGCCAACAAAACCGGGACAGCTATGGCTACACCTTC
TRBJ2-7	TRBV19	13	TRBD1	few	CASSKDRAYEQYF	TGTGCCAGTAGTAAGGACAGGGCCTACGAGCAGTACTTC
TRBJ2-1	TRBV20-1	8	-	-	CSADSKFF	TGCAGTGCTGACTCGAAGTTCTTC
TRBJ1-5	TRBV6-1	14	TRBD1	-	CASSGGQAGQPQHF	TGTGCCAGCTCAGGAGGACAGGCCGGGCAGCCCCAGCATTTT
TRBJ2-1	TRBV7-9	12	-	-	CASSPGRDEQFF	TGTGCCAGCAGCCCCGGTCGGGATGAGCAGTTCTTC
TRBJ2-4	TRBV7-9	16	-	few	CASSLETGGIVNIQYF	TGTGCCAGCAGCTTGGAGACAGGCGGTATCGTAAACATTCAGTACTTC
TRBJ2-7	TRBV4-1	14	-	-	CASSQMPGGHEQYF	TGCGCCAGCAGCCAAATGCCAGGGGGGCACGAGCAGTACTTC
TRBJ1-2	TRBV4-3	15	TRBD1	-	CASSQEGTVSYGYTF	TGCGCCAGCAGCCAAGAGGGGACAGTCTCCTATGGCTACACCTTC
TRBJ1-4	TRBV18	15	-	once	CASSPTGNGNEKLFF	TGTGCCAGCTCGCCTACAGGGAATGGTAATGAAAAACTGTTTTTT
TRBJ1-5	TRBV28	14	-	few	CASSSSRDIQPQHF	TGTGCCAGCAGTTCGTCCCGGGACATTCAGCCCCAGCATTTT
TRBJ2-3	TRBV29-1	13	-	-	CSVGTGSTDTQYF	TGCAGCGTTGGTACAGGAAGCACAGATACGCAGTATTTT
TRBJ1-4	TRBV14	16	-	-	CASSQDLAQGNEKLFF	TGTGCCAGCAGCCAAGATCTTGCGCAGGGCAATGAAAAACTGTTTTTT